These T cell receptor beta chains were read from a single sample in a study of blood T cells in healthy people across ages. Using its own MiXCR run on the 5' RACE reads, TCRdb lists one record per CDR3 protein. The sample has about 1,600,000 distinct CDR3 sequences, about 40% seen once; the top ten hold approximately 7.9%. Sequencing input: blood. The receptors were sampled from a woman aged 18-29 years in good health. Both conserved end residues are part of each CDR3. A D gene is named only where the DNA matches it firmly. Expanded clones get a size class; other rows say once, few or many, or leave the size out.

CDR3nt: TGCAGCGTTGGACAGGCAGGGTCGGCCGAGCAGTACTTC
CDR3aa: CSVGQAGSAEQYF
j_gene: TRBJ2-7
v_gene: TRBV29-1
abundance: many
d_gene: .

CDR3nt: TGTGCCAGCAGTATGGACAGGGGGCTCCAAGAGACCCAGTACTTC
CDR3aa: CASSMDRGLQETQYF
j_gene: TRBJ2-5
v_gene: TRBV28
abundance: few
d_gene: TRBD1

CDR3nt: TGTGCCAGCACCCCTTTCCTCTCGGAGGGAACAGATACGCAGTATTTT
CDR3aa: CASTPFLSEGTDTQYF
j_gene: TRBJ2-3
v_gene: TRBV12-3/TRBV12-4
abundance: .
d_gene: .

CDR3nt: TGTGCCAGCAGCCAAGATACGGCTAGCGGCAACTACGAGCAGTACTTC
CDR3aa: CASSQDTASGNYEQYF
j_gene: TRBJ2-7
v_gene: TRBV4-2
abundance: many
d_gene: TRBD2

CDR3nt: TGTGCCATCAGGGACGGGACTAGTAAGGTGGAGACCCAGTACTTC
CDR3aa: CAIRDGTSKVETQYF
j_gene: TRBJ2-5
v_gene: TRBV10-3
abundance: many
d_gene: TRBD2

CDR3nt: TGCAGTGCGACGAGGTTTGTTCCGTGGGGGTCCACAGATACGCAGTATTTT
CDR3aa: CSATRFVPWGSTDTQYF
j_gene: TRBJ2-3
v_gene: TRBV20-1
abundance: few
d_gene: .

CDR3nt: TGTGCCAGCAGTTTCGCACGGGACAGCGCGTACTACACCTTC
CDR3aa: CASSFARDSAYYTF
j_gene: TRBJ1-2
v_gene: TRBV12-3/TRBV12-4
abundance: .
d_gene: TRBD1

CDR3nt: TGTGCCAGCAAGGGACCGAACACCGGGGAGCTGTTTTTT
CDR3aa: CASKGPNTGELFF
j_gene: TRBJ2-2
v_gene: TRBV6-1
abundance: once
d_gene: .

CDR3nt: TGTGCCAGCAGTTACGTCGTCGGGGCAGCCTACGAGCAGTACTTC
CDR3aa: CASSYVVGAAYEQYF
j_gene: TRBJ2-7
v_gene: TRBV6-6
abundance: .
d_gene: .

CDR3nt: TGTGCCAGCTCACGACAGGGGGCTTTTTACAATGAGCAGTACTTC
CDR3aa: CASSRQGAFYNEQYF
j_gene: TRBJ2-5
v_gene: TRBV12-3/TRBV12-4
abundance: .
d_gene: TRBD1

CDR3nt: TGTGCCAGTAGTTACTGGGGTCCTAGCACAGATACGCAGTATTTT
CDR3aa: CASSYWGPSTDTQYF
j_gene: TRBJ2-3
v_gene: TRBV19
abundance: .
d_gene: .

CDR3nt: TGCGCCAGCAGCGTCACTAGCGGGAGTAACGGTGAGCAGTTCTTC
CDR3aa: CASSVTSGSNGEQFF
j_gene: TRBJ2-1
v_gene: TRBV5-1
abundance: .
d_gene: TRBD2

CDR3nt: TGCGCCAGCAGCCAGCAAGTCCGGACTAGCGGTTATTACGAGCAGTTCTTC
CDR3aa: CASSQQVRTSGYYEQFF
j_gene: TRBJ2-1
v_gene: TRBV4-1
abundance: .
d_gene: TRBD2

CDR3nt: TGCGCCAGCAGCTTGGTAGTGGGGCCGGGTGAGCAGTTCTTC
CDR3aa: CASSLVVGPGEQFF
j_gene: TRBJ2-1
v_gene: TRBV5-1
abundance: few
d_gene: .

CDR3nt: TGCAGTGCTGGCGGGCAGGGGGATTCCTACAATGAGCAGTTCTTC
CDR3aa: CSAGGQGDSYNEQFF
j_gene: TRBJ2-1
v_gene: TRBV20-1
abundance: .
d_gene: TRBD1

CDR3nt: TGCAGTGCTAACACGGGACAAAACGAGCAGTACTTC
CDR3aa: CSANTGQNEQYF
j_gene: TRBJ2-7
v_gene: TRBV20-1
abundance: .
d_gene: .

CDR3nt: TGTGCCAGCAGTGGGCTCAGAGTTGCGGACGAGCAGTACTTC
CDR3aa: CASSGLRVADEQYF
j_gene: TRBJ2-7
v_gene: TRBV6-5
abundance: .
d_gene: .

CDR3nt: TGCGCCAGCAGCTTCATAGCGGGAAGCTCCTACAATGAGCAGTTCTTC
CDR3aa: CASSFIAGSSYNEQFF
j_gene: TRBJ2-1
v_gene: TRBV5-1
abundance: .
d_gene: TRBD2

CDR3nt: TGTGCCAGCAGCTCCGGGACTGGGGATGGGTACGAGCAGTACTTC
CDR3aa: CASSSGTGDGYEQYF
j_gene: TRBJ2-7
v_gene: TRBV11-2
abundance: .
d_gene: .

CDR3nt: TGTGCCAGCAGCGACGGTACAGGGGGCGCCTTTAATGAAAAACTGTTTTTT
CDR3aa: CASSDGTGGAFNEKLFF
j_gene: TRBJ1-4
v_gene: TRBV7-9
abundance: .
d_gene: TRBD1

CDR3nt: TGTGCCAGCAGTTACCCCCCGTCAGTGAATAATTCACCCCTCCACTTT
CDR3aa: CASSYPPSVNNSPLHF
j_gene: TRBJ1-6
v_gene: TRBV6-6
abundance: .
d_gene: .

CDR3nt: TGCAGTGCTAAACTAGCGGGAGGGATGTACTACGAGCAGTACTTC
CDR3aa: CSAKLAGGMYYEQYF
j_gene: TRBJ2-7
v_gene: TRBV20-1
abundance: few
d_gene: TRBD2

CDR3nt: TGTGCCAGCAGACAGGAGGGCACAGATACGCAGTATTTT
CDR3aa: CASRQEGTDTQYF
j_gene: TRBJ2-3
v_gene: TRBV6-5
abundance: few
d_gene: .

CDR3nt: TGTGCCAGCAGGGACTACGAGCAGTACTTC
CDR3aa: CASRDYEQYF
j_gene: TRBJ2-7
v_gene: TRBV6-2/TRBV6-3
abundance: many
d_gene: .

CDR3nt: TGTGCCAGCAGTTGGGGGGGGACAGAGACCCAGTACTTC
CDR3aa: CASSWGGTETQYF
j_gene: TRBJ2-5
v_gene: TRBV12-3/TRBV12-4
abundance: few
d_gene: TRBD2

CDR3nt: TGTGCCAGCAGGCAGACAGGGTCGGATCAGCCCCAGCATTTT
CDR3aa: CASRQTGSDQPQHF
j_gene: TRBJ1-5
v_gene: TRBV25-1
abundance: .
d_gene: TRBD1

CDR3nt: TGTGCCAGCAGTTCCGGGACAGACCTTAGGGGCTACACCTTC
CDR3aa: CASSSGTDLRGYTF
j_gene: TRBJ1-2
v_gene: TRBV27
abundance: .
d_gene: TRBD1

CDR3nt: TGCAGCGTTGCTGGGTACAATGAGCAGTTCTTC
CDR3aa: CSVAGYNEQFF
j_gene: TRBJ2-1
v_gene: TRBV29-1
abundance: many
d_gene: .

CDR3nt: TGTGCCAGCACCCTGGAGCAGTACAATGAGCAGTTCTTC
CDR3aa: CASTLEQYNEQFF
j_gene: TRBJ2-1
v_gene: TRBV5-4
abundance: .
d_gene: .

CDR3nt: TGCAGCTGCCGACAGGGTGGTGACAATGAGCAGTACTTC
CDR3aa: CSCRQGGDNEQYF
j_gene: TRBJ2-7
v_gene: TRBV29-1
abundance: few
d_gene: TRBD1

CDR3nt: TGTGCCAGCAGTTTAGTGGGACAGGGGTCGGGTAATGAGCAGTTCTTC
CDR3aa: CASSLVGQGSGNEQFF
j_gene: TRBJ2-1
v_gene: TRBV12-3/TRBV12-4
abundance: few
d_gene: TRBD1

CDR3nt: TGTGCTAGTGGTTTGGCGACAGGGAGCCGATACAATGAGCAGTTCTTC
CDR3aa: CASGLATGSRYNEQFF
j_gene: TRBJ2-1
v_gene: TRBV12-5
abundance: few
d_gene: TRBD1

CDR3nt: TGTGCCAGCAGCTTATTAGGGGGCGCCGGGGCTGGCAAAAACATTCAGTACTTC
CDR3aa: CASSLLGGAGAGKNIQYF
j_gene: TRBJ2-4
v_gene: TRBV7-2
abundance: .
d_gene: TRBD1